The 22 T cell receptor beta chains below were found in one sample sequenced in a study of T cell responses to AZD1222 COVID-19 vaccine. Clones were read by immunoSEQ multiplex PCR, and TCRdb kept only the in-frame ones, dropping some. The sample records some 160,000 clones, 85% to 95% being singletons. Specimen: peripheral blood, collected on day 0 of AZD1222 vaccination. Every receptor here comes from an adult in good health.

This chain joins TRBV19 and TRBJ2-7; D possibly corresponds to TRBD1 (6 bases). Germline V lookup: CDR1 LNHDA, CDR2 SQIVND (reference sequence). With 0 bases removed from V and 6 bases from J, the gap between germline ends came to 9 bases. CDR3 length equals 13 residues. Here the CDR3 DNA reads TGTGCCAGTAGTATAGAAACAGGGTTCGAGCAGTACTTC. Its translation: CASSIETGFEQYF.

The chain carries TRBV24-1 and TRBJ1-1; no reliable D call. The CDR3 spans 13 residues. Trimming left V 0 bases short and J 9 bases short, with 10 bases between. The germline CDR1 and CDR2 sequences are KGHDR and SFDVKD. CDR3 nucleotide sequence: TGTGCCACCAGTGATTTGCTCGGCAGGAAAGCTTTCTTT. It translates to CATSDLLGRKAFF.

V gene TRBV4-2 combines with J gene TRBJ1-1, with 11 positions matching TRBD1. The V and J ends lost 2 bases and 4 bases, in that order; junction bases with no gene match: 3. The CDR3 extends over 15 amino acids. Germline assignment: CDR1 LGHNA and CDR2 YNFKEQ. The CDR3 sequence: CASSQMGQGGTEAFF. The CDR3 region has the DNA TGTGCCAGCAGCCAAATGGGACAGGGGGGCACTGAAGCTTTCTTT.

The chain couples TRBV4-1 to TRBJ1-1; D ambiguous. This CDR3 is built from 16 residues. V lost 1 base and J 0 bases, leaving 12 bases between the germline ends. Germline loops: CDR1 MGHRA, CDR2 YSYEKL. The CDR3 DNA reads as TGCGCCAGCAGCCAAGTCTCCCGAGTTATGAACACTGAAGCTTTCTTT. Its protein is CASSQVSRVMNTEAFF.

The V and J genes are TRBV12-3 or TRBV12-4 and TRBJ1-2; D gene unclear. There are 11 residues in the CDR3. Trimming took 1 base from V and 7 from J, leaving 4 bases between them. In nucleotides, the CDR3 is TGTGCCAGCAGTTTAGGGCTTGGCTACACCTTC. Translated: CASSLGLGYTF.

This clone came up once. V gene TRBV6-2 or TRBV6-3 combines with J gene TRBJ2-7; D gene unclear. Per germline, CDR1 MNHEY and CDR2 SVGEGT. The CDR3 loop spans 13 amino acids. With 2 bases removed from V and 1 base from J, the gap between germline ends came to 6 bases. DNA of the CDR3: TGTGCCAGCAGTTACGACTCATCCTACGAGCAGTACTTC. This gives the protein CASSYDSSYEQYF.

The chain has TRBV4-1 and TRBJ2-2, with 10 nucleotides matching TRBD2. CDR1 MGHRA and CDR2 YSYEKL come from the germline V gene. The CDR3 sequence is 15 residues long. The V segment lost 7 bases and the J segment 2 bases; nucleotides outside the gene matches: 4. The CDR3 protein is CASKPSGGNTGELFF. The DNA of the CDR3 is TGCGCCAGCAAACCTAGCGGGGGCAACACCGGGGAGCTGTTTTTT.

This chain joins TRBV14 and TRBJ2-7; the match to TRBD2 covers 9 bases. J was trimmed by 6 bases and V by 1 base; bases with no gene match: 4. The V gene's germline CDR1 is SGHDN and CDR2 FVKESK. The CDR3 length is 14 residues. The CDR3 DNA reads as TGTGCCAGCAGCCAAGGCGGGGGGGTCCGCGAGCAGTACTTC. As protein: CASSQGGGVREQYF.

J is TRBJ2-7 and V is TRBV27; the match to TRBD2 covers 8 bases. There are 16 residues in the CDR3. V was clipped by 3 bases and J by 3 bases; unmatched bases: 10. Germline V gives CDR1 MNHEY, CDR2 SMNVEV (reference sequence). CDR3 in DNA: TGTGCCAGCAGTTTTTCGCGGGGGGCCGTGGGCTACGAGCAGTACTTC. Translation: CASSFSRGAVGYEQYF.

The rearrangement uses TRBV6-5 and TRBJ1-1; a weak D match, TRBD1 (6 bases). Germline V gives CDR1 MNHEY, CDR2 SVGAGI. Trimming stripped 9 bases from V and 1 base from J, with 12 bases between. The CDR3 totals 13 residues. The CDR3 reads CARSGVGNTEAFF. CDR3 coding DNA: TGTGCCAGATCAGGGGTTGGGAACACTGAAGCTTTCTTT.

This chain connects TRBV11-3 to TRBJ2-5, with TRBD2 identical over 9 bases. CDR1 is SGHNT, CDR2 YENEEA, per germline. The CDR3 has 14 amino acids. The ends lost 6 bases at V and 5 bases at J; junction bases unmatched: 7. The DNA of the CDR3 is TGTGCCAGCAGTTCTCGAGCGGGGGGCGAGACCCAGTACTTC. It yields the protein CASSSRAGGETQYF.

CDR3 bases: TGCGCCAGCAGTGAAGGAACAGGGAAACAGTTCTTC. It is translated as CASSEGTGKQFF. The chain links TRBV10-2 to TRBJ2-1, with D possibly matching TRBD1 (6 bases). The CDR3 extends over 12 amino acids. Germline CDR1 reads WSHSY; CDR2 reads SAAADI. Trimming stripped 3 bases from V and 13 bases from J, with 13 bases between.

The V and J genes are TRBV20-1 and TRBJ1-1; a weak D match, TRBD1 (6 bases). The V end was cut by 3 bases, the J end by 6 bases, with 8 bases between. CDR1 and CDR2 from the germline V gene are DFQATT and SNEGSKA (reference sequence). CDR3 length: 11 residues. This chain's CDR3 is CSASAGAEAFF. DNA for the CDR3: TGCAGTGCTAGCGCAGGGGCTGAAGCTTTCTTT.

This sequence joins TRBV11-2 and TRBJ1-4; D is unresolved. This CDR3 region has 18 residues. The V end lost 3 bases, the J end lost 4 bases, and 21 bases lay between the germline ends. CDR1 is SGHAT and CDR2 is FQNNGV in the germline V gene. Here the CDR3 reads CASSLRTVPSRYNEKLFF. The CDR3 region has the DNA TGTGCCAGCAGCTTGCGGACCGTCCCAAGTCGATATAATGAAAAACTGTTTTTT. The full variable domain, its missing parts supplied by reference TRBV11-2 and TRBJ1-4, is EAGVAQSPRYKIIEKRQSVAFWCNPISGHATLYWYQQILGQGPKLLIQFQNNGVVDDSQLPKDRFSAERLKGVDSTLKIQPAKLEDSAVYLCASSLRTVPSRYNEKLFFGSGTQLSVL.

The gene calls are TRBV4-2 and TRBJ2-7; TRBD2 aligns across 11 bases. The CDR3 loop spans 17 amino acids. Per germline, CDR1 LGHNA and CDR2 YNFKEQ. The ends lost 2 bases at V and 6 bases at J; junction bases unmatched: 12. The CDR3 coding sequence is TGTGCCAGCAGCCAAACCGCTCGGGGGACTAGCGGTCTCGAGCAGTACTTC. Amino acid sequence: CASSQTARGTSGLEQYF.

The rearrangement joins TRBV5-1 to TRBJ1-4; possibly TRBD1 for D (5 bases). This CDR3 is 15 amino acids long. V was clipped by 4 bases and J by 7 bases, with 17 bases between them. Germline values: CDR1 SGHRS, CDR2 YFSETQ. CDR3 coding DNA: TGCGCCAGCAGCCCCGTGGGGGGTCGTGGTGAAAAACTGTTTTTT. It specifies CASSPVGGRGEKLFF. Full variable domain (rest looked up from reference TRBV5-1 and TRBJ1-4): KAGVTQTPRYLIKTRGQQVTLSCSPISGHRSVSWYQQTPGQGLQFLFEYFSETQRNKGNFPGRFSGRQFSNSRSEMNVSTLELGDSALYLCASSPVGGRGEKLFFGSGTQLSVL.

The chain recombines TRBV6-5 with TRBJ1-3; possibly TRBD1 for D (6 bases). The CDR3 extends over 16 amino acids. Trimming removed 0 bases from V and 1 base from J, with 10 bases in between. Germline CDR1 is MNHEY and CDR2 is SVGAGI. The CDR3 is CASSYSRQGSGNTIYF. Here the CDR3 DNA reads TGTGCCAGCAGTTACTCGAGGCAGGGGTCTGGAAACACCATATATTTT.

The chain uses TRBV2 and TRBJ1-2, with D tentatively TRBD1 (5 bases). The CDR3 extends over 11 amino acids. Germline CDR1 is SNHLY and CDR2 is FYNNEI. Trimming stripped 10 bases from V and 2 bases from J, with 8 bases between. CDR3 sequence reads: CAIGGNYGYTF. CDR3 in DNA: TGTGCCATCGGGGGGAACTATGGCTACACCTTC.

The rearrangement joins TRBV18 to TRBJ2-2, with D maybe TRBD1 (5 bases). The length of the CDR3 is 16 residues. V lost 1 base and J lost 2, with 11 bases in between. Germline assignment: CDR1 KGHSH and CDR2 LQKENI. The CDR3 DNA reads as TGTGCCAGCTCACCACGTGGGGCAAGAAACACCGGGGAGCTGTTTTTT. This encodes CASSPRGARNTGELFF.

The chain is built from TRBV7-2 and TRBJ1-6, with unresolved D. The CDR3 covers 13 residues. Trimming took 1 base from V and 10 from J, leaving 8 bases between them. Germline values: CDR1 SGHTA, CDR2 FQGNSA. The CDR3 DNA reads as TGTGCCAGCAGCTTAGGTCCCGGCTCACCCCTCCACTTT. It codes for CASSLGPGSPLHF.

In DNA, the CDR3 is TGCGCCAGCAGCTTGGGAGCGGGGGCGATAGATACGCAGTATTTT. This sequence encodes CASSLGAGAIDTQYF. The genes are TRBV5-1 and TRBJ2-3; 8 bases map to TRBD2. The CDR3 length is 15 residues. Germline lookup yields CDR1 SGHRS and CDR2 YFSETQ. Germline trimming cut 0 bases from V and 5 bases from J; bases unmatched to any gene: 5. Complete variable domain (other parts from reference TRBV5-1 and TRBJ2-3): KAGVTQTPRYLIKTRGQQVTLSCSPISGHRSVSWYQQTPGQGLQFLFEYFSETQRNKGNFPGRFSGRQFSNSRSEMNVSTLELGDSALYLCASSLGAGAIDTQYFGPGTRLTVL.

The J gene is TRBJ1-4, the V gene TRBV4-3; a possible D gene is TRBD1 (5 bases). The V gene's germline CDR1 is LGHNA and CDR2 YSLEER. V lost 0 bases and J lost 3, with 14 bases in between. The CDR3 is made up of 17 amino acids. The CDR3: CASSQDQTGVSNEKLFF. In DNA, the CDR3 is TGCGCCAGCAGCCAAGATCAAACGGGGGTTTCTAATGAAAAACTGTTTTTT.